Listed below are T cell receptor beta chains from one sample, sequenced in a study of T cells in localized non-small cell lung cancer. Clones were sequenced by immunoSEQ multiplex PCR, and TCRdb holds only the in-frame ones, with some missing. The sample includes some 2,000 clones, around 42% of them seen just once. Sequenced here: lung tumor tissue, sampled before any cancer treatment. The receptors were sampled from a male donor aged 60 or older with stage II lung adenocarcinoma. The CDR3 runs from the conserved cysteine through the conserved F or W. The D gene is left open where the match is weak. Clone size is not always given. Where it is, it says once, few, many or a class for expanded clones.

>NA|few|TRBJ2-2|TRBV6-8
CASSVWTRNTGELFF
TGTGCCAGCAGTGTCTGGACACGAAACACCGGGGAGCTGTTTTTT
>NA|NA|TRBJ1-1|TRBV12-5
CASGPLANTEAFF
TGTGCTAGTGGCCCGCTAGCGAACACTGAAGCTTTCTTT
>NA|NA|TRBJ2-1|TRBV11-3
CASSQIRGTDEQFF
TGTGCCAGCAGCCAAATCAGGGGCACCGATGAGCAGTTCTTC
>NA|NA|TRBJ2-1|TRBV29-1
CSVTAGAALSYNEQFF
TGCAGCGTTACGGCGGGGGCAGCTCTTTCCTACAATGAGCAGTTCTTC
>NA|NA|TRBJ2-7|TRBV2
CASKWQADYEQYF
TGTGCCAGCAAATGGCAGGCTGACTACGAGCAGTACTTC
>TRBD1|NA|TRBJ1-1|TRBV9
CASRIQGAAEAFF
TGTGCCAGCAGAATACAGGGGGCCGCTGAAGCTTTCTTT
>NA|NA|TRBJ1-2|TRBV10-3
CAISEGVSSGYTF
TGTGCCATCAGTGAGGGGGTTAGCAGTGGCTACACCTTC
>NA|NA|TRBJ1-3|TRBV5-1
CASSLDQSSGNTIYF
TGCGCCAGCAGCTTGGACCAGAGCTCTGGAAACACCATATATTTT
>NA|large|TRBJ1-2|TRBV30
CAWSVSGAGYTF
TGTGCCTGGAGTGTATCGGGTGCTGGCTACACCTTC
>NA|few|TRBJ2-7|TRBV9
CASSVAPDPYEQYF
TGTGCCAGCAGCGTAGCACCGGACCCCTACGAGCAGTACTTC